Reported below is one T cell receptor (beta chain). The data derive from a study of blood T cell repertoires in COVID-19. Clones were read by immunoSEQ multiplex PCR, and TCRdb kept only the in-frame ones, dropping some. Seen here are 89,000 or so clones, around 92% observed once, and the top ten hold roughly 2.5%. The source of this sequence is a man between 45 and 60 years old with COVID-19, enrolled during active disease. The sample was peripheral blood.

CDR3 sequence reads: CASSHGTSGQETQYF. The CDR3 DNA reads TGCGCCAGCAGCCACGGGACTAGCGGGCAAGAGACCCAGTACTTC. The J gene is TRBJ2-5, the V gene TRBV5-1, with 12 bases fitting TRBD2. Germline V gene data show CDR1 as SGHRS and CDR2 as YFSETQ. V gave up 4 bases and J gave up 2 bases; unmatched junction bases: 3. This CDR3 contains 15 residues.